These T cell receptor beta chains were read from a single sample in a study of vaccination and CD4 T cells after COVID-19. Their target antigens are unknown. TCRdb itself ran the PCR reads through MiXCR, one entry per CDR3 protein. The sample shows 15,000 or so distinct CDR3 sequences, approximately 38% of them seen only once. Input material: CD4+ T cells from blood, cultured in vitro. These receptors were collected from a human donor who had recovered from COVID-19. The CDR3 runs from the conserved cysteine through the conserved F or W. Each record gives: clone size, J gene, V gene, D gene, CDR3 DNA, CDR3 protein. A D gene is named only where the DNA matches it firmly. Rows may omit the clone size; those that give it use once, few, many or a size class.

clone_size: NA; j_call: TRBJ2-5; v_call: TRBV5-6; d_call: NA; cdr3_nt: TGTGCCAGCAGCTCCCCCTCTCTCAAGGTGGTCGAGACCCAGTACTTC; cdr3_aa: CASSSPSLKVVETQYF
clone_size: few; j_call: TRBJ1-1; v_call: TRBV20-1; d_call: NA; cdr3_nt: TGCAGTGCCAAAGACAGCCCTGAAGCTTTCTTT; cdr3_aa: CSAKDSPEAFF
clone_size: NA; j_call: TRBJ2-2; v_call: TRBV20-1; d_call: TRBD2; cdr3_nt: TGCAGTGCTAGAGATGGGACTAGCGACACCGGGGAGCTGTTTTTT; cdr3_aa: CSARDGTSDTGELFF
clone_size: once; j_call: TRBJ2-2; v_call: TRBV7-6; d_call: TRBD2; cdr3_nt: TGTGCCAGCAGCTTAGGGCCCGGGAGGGACACCGGGGAGCTGTTTTTT; cdr3_aa: CASSLGPGRDTGELFF
clone_size: NA; j_call: TRBJ2-7; v_call: TRBV27; d_call: NA; cdr3_nt: TGTGCCAGCAGTTCCGCCTCTTTTACGTCCGAGCAGTACTTC; cdr3_aa: CASSSASFTSEQYF
clone_size: few; j_call: TRBJ2-1; v_call: TRBV12-3/TRBV12-4; d_call: TRBD1; cdr3_nt: TGTGCCAGCAATCCCACAGGGGTAGGCTCCTACAATGAGCAGTTCTTC; cdr3_aa: CASNPTGVGSYNEQFF
clone_size: NA; j_call: TRBJ1-2; v_call: TRBV20-1; d_call: NA; cdr3_nt: TGCAGTGCCGGCGAGCCCCAGGGAGTAAACTATGGCTACACCTTC; cdr3_aa: CSAGEPQGVNYGYTF
clone_size: NA; j_call: TRBJ2-1; v_call: TRBV18; d_call: NA; cdr3_nt: TGTGCCAGCTCCCCTGGATCACGCTCCAATGAGCAGTTCTTC; cdr3_aa: CASSPGSRSNEQFF
clone_size: NA; j_call: TRBJ1-6; v_call: TRBV2; d_call: NA; cdr3_nt: TGTGCCAGCAGTGATTCACCCCTCCACTTT; cdr3_aa: CASSDSPLHF
clone_size: medium-sized; j_call: TRBJ1-2; v_call: TRBV20-1; d_call: NA; cdr3_nt: TGCAGTGCGCATGTGGGGGGACTCTATGGCTACACCTTC; cdr3_aa: CSAHVGGLYGYTF
clone_size: NA; j_call: TRBJ2-1; v_call: TRBV5-1; d_call: TRBD1; cdr3_nt: TGCGCCAGCAGCTTGGGGACAGGGGGCTTTGAGCAGTTCTTC; cdr3_aa: CASSLGTGGFEQFF
clone_size: few; j_call: TRBJ1-1; v_call: TRBV30; d_call: NA; cdr3_nt: TGTGCCTGGAGTGTACTACGGGGGGCTGAAGCTTTCTTT; cdr3_aa: CAWSVLRGAEAFF
clone_size: NA; j_call: TRBJ1-5; v_call: TRBV6-1; d_call: NA; cdr3_nt: TGTGCCAGCAGCCTAATCATGGGACATCAGCCCCAGCATTTT; cdr3_aa: CASSLIMGHQPQHF
clone_size: NA; j_call: TRBJ2-7; v_call: TRBV7-8; d_call: NA; cdr3_nt: TGTGCCAGCAGCCTTCAGGTGCGGGTCCCCCTGAGGGAGCAGTACTTC; cdr3_aa: CASSLQVRVPLREQYF
clone_size: NA; j_call: TRBJ2-7; v_call: TRBV7-2; d_call: NA; cdr3_nt: TGTGCCAGCAGCTTATTCGGGACATCCTACGAGCAGTACTTC; cdr3_aa: CASSLFGTSYEQYF